Listed below are T cell receptor beta chains from one sample, sequenced in a study of Graves' ophthalmopathy and Graves' hyperthyroidism. One entry per CDR3 protein results from TCRdb running MiXCR on the multiplex PCR reads. The data contain 260,000 or so distinct CDR3 sequences, about 46% of them singletons. The specimen was peripheral blood. The receptor source for this set is an adult man with Graves' ophthalmopathy. CDR3s include the opening cysteine and the closing phenylalanine or tryptophan. A D gene is named only where the DNA matches it firmly. Expanded clones are given a class, and other clones once, few, many or no size at all.

D gene,V gene,clone size,J gene,CDR3 DNA,CDR3 protein
-,TRBV20-1,few,TRBJ2-6,TGCAGTGCCCGTGCTGGGGCCAACGTCCTGACTTTC,CSARAGANVLTF
TRBD1,TRBV7-2,-,TRBJ1-1,TGTGCCAGCAGCTTAAGGACAGGACTGAACACTGAAGCTTTCTTT,CASSLRTGLNTEAFF
-,TRBV19,-,TRBJ2-7,TGTGCCAGTAGTCCCTGGGACGGAGAGAGCTCCTACGAGCAGTACTTC,CASSPWDGESSYEQYF
TRBD1,TRBV24-1,-,TRBJ1-5,TGTGCCACCAGATCCGGACAGGGTGGCGGTAATCAGCCCCAGCATTTT,CATRSGQGGGNQPQHF
TRBD2,TRBV7-8,-,TRBJ2-7,TGTGCCAGCAGCCCCGCTAGCGGGAGGGCCGGTTCCTACGAGCAGTACTTC,CASSPASGRAGSYEQYF
TRBD1,TRBV7-9,few,TRBJ2-7,TGTGCCAGCAGCTTAGCTGGGACAGGGGGTGACGAGCAGTACTTC,CASSLAGTGGDEQYF
-,TRBV7-2,-,TRBJ1-4,TGTGCCAGCAGCTTATTTGGGGGCGATGAAAAACTGTTTTTT,CASSLFGGDEKLFF
-,TRBV2,few,TRBJ1-4,TGTGCCAGCAGTCCAACCAGCGCCAATGAAAAACTGTTTTTT,CASSPTSANEKLFF
-,TRBV2,few,TRBJ2-3,TGTGCCAGCAGTCGGACGGTAGATACGCAGTATTTT,CASSRTVDTQYF
TRBD1,TRBV7-8,few,TRBJ1-6,TGTGCCAGCAGCTTAGAACCCCACCTGGGGACAGGGAAGGGTTCACCCCTCCACTTT,CASSLEPHLGTGKGSPLHF
-,TRBV2,few,TRBJ2-7,TGTGCCAGCAGTGGCAGGGGAGGAGACGAGCAGTACTTC,CASSGRGGDEQYF
-,TRBV10-3,-,TRBJ2-5,TGTGCCAGCAGTGAATCGGAGGGGAGGGAGACCCAGTACTTC,CASSESEGRETQYF
-,TRBV29-1,few,TRBJ1-1,TGCAGCGTTGAAGACAGGGGTTTTGGGGCTTTCTTT,CSVEDRGFGAFF
-,TRBV5-6,many,TRBJ1-1,TGTGCCAGCAGCTTCTATATGGGCACCGAAGCTTTCTTT,CASSFYMGTEAFF
TRBD2,TRBV13,-,TRBJ2-7,TGTGCCAGCAGCTTCCAGACTAGCGGGATGGGCGAGCAGTACTTC,CASSFQTSGMGEQYF
-,TRBV5-7,once,TRBJ2-5,TGTGCCAGCAGCGCCCGGCCGTACCAAGAGACCCAGTACTTC,CASSARPYQETQYF
-,TRBV5-1,-,TRBJ1-6,TGTGCCAGCAGCCCGGAGGGCAGGTATAATTCACCCCTCCACTTT,CASSPEGRYNSPLHF
-,TRBV7-2,few,TRBJ2-5,TGTGCCAGCAGCCCACCGGGGGAGGTCCGGGAGACCCAGTACTTC,CASSPPGEVRETQYF
TRBD2,TRBV29-1,once,TRBJ2-5,TGCAGCGTTGATAGCGGGGGACGGGAGACCCAGTACTTC,CSVDSGGRETQYF
TRBD1,TRBV5-1,many,TRBJ1-1,TGCGCCAGCTCGAGTGGACAGGGGGACACTGAAGCTTTCTTT,CASSSGQGDTEAFF
TRBD2,TRBV6-4,-,TRBJ2-2,TGTGCCAGCAGTTTGCGGTTGCTAGCGGGTCGCGCGAACACCGGGGAGCTGTTTTTT,CASSLRLLAGRANTGELFF
TRBD1,TRBV4-1,-,TRBJ2-7,TGTGCCAGCAGTCTAATCTCAGGGGGCCTCACCTACGAGCAGTACTTC,CASSLISGGLTYEQYF
-,TRBV4-1,-,TRBJ2-6,TGTGCCAGCAGCTTAGGCGGGGTCCCTGGGGCCAACGTCCTGACTTTC,CASSLGGVPGANVLTF
-,TRBV20-1,-,TRBJ2-7,TGCAGTGCTACAGGGAACGAGCAGTACTTC,CSATGNEQYF
-,TRBV12-3/TRBV12-4,-,TRBJ2-5,TGTGCCAGCAGTCCGGACAGAGAGACCCAGTACTTC,CASSPDRETQYF
-,TRBV25-1,many,TRBJ1-2,TGTGCCAGCAGTGAAACATCAAGGGGAGGGTATGGCTACACCTTC,CASSETSRGGYGYTF
-,TRBV5-5,-,TRBJ2-7,TGTGCCAGCAGCTTGCTCACAGAGAATATCTACGAGCAGTACTTC,CASSLLTENIYEQYF
TRBD1,TRBV4-1,-,TRBJ1-2,TGCGCCAGCAGCCAAGGGGACAGGGAGAACTATGGCTACACCTTC,CASSQGDRENYGYTF
-,TRBV6-5,-,TRBJ1-2,TGTGCCAGCAGAGGTCGGGATATCCTCGGCTACACCTTC,CASRGRDILGYTF
TRBD1,TRBV7-9,-,TRBJ1-2,TGTGCCAGCAGCACGACAGGGTTTAACTATGGCTACACCTTC,CASSTTGFNYGYTF
-,TRBV9,-,TRBJ1-2,TGTGCCAGCAGCGTAGACCAGGGGAACTATGGCTACACCTTC,CASSVDQGNYGYTF
-,TRBV10-3,-,TRBJ2-6,TGTGCCAGCAGTGGGACACTGAGCTCTGGGGCCAACGTCCTGACTTTC,CASSGTLSSGANVLTF
TRBD2,TRBV28,-,TRBJ2-5,TGTGCCAGCCACCGGACTAGCGGATACCAAGAGACCCAGTACTTC,CASHRTSGYQETQYF
-,TRBV19,-,TRBJ2-7,TGTGCCAGTAGTAGCCCAACGCGGGGTCAGTACTTC,CASSSPTRGQYF
-,TRBV7-2,-,TRBJ2-3,TGTGCCAGCAGCTTAGCGGGTGCAGATACGCAGTATTTT,CASSLAGADTQYF
TRBD1,TRBV13,-,TRBJ2-5,TGTGCCAGCAGCAATGACCGGGACAGGGGCCGGGAGACCCAGTACTTC,CASSNDRDRGRETQYF
TRBD1,TRBV20-1,-,TRBJ2-7,TGCAGTGCTATCCAACCGGGACAGGGGGGAAGCTCCTACGAGCAGTACTTC,CSAIQPGQGGSSYEQYF
-,TRBV12-3/TRBV12-4,-,TRBJ2-5,TGTGCCAGCAGCTACACCAACCAAGAGACCCAGTACTTC,CASSYTNQETQYF
-,TRBV20-1,-,TRBJ1-4,TGCAGTGCTAGAGATAGCTACATGCAATTT,CSARDSYMQF
TRBD2,TRBV12-3/TRBV12-4,few,TRBJ2-5,TGTGCCAGCAGTCGCGGAGCGGGGGGTTGGGAGACCCAGTACTTC,CASSRGAGGWETQYF
-,TRBV5-6,-,TRBJ1-2,TGTGCCAGCCTTAGGGATGAGAGTGGCTACACCTTC,CASLRDESGYTF
-,TRBV11-2,-,TRBJ2-7,TGTGCCAGCAGTCCCGCGTCGGGAGCAAACGACGAGCAGTACTTC,CASSPASGANDEQYF
TRBD1,TRBV30,-,TRBJ2-6,TGTGCCTGGAGGCGGGACAGGGGGGCCAACGTCCTGACTTTC,CAWRRDRGANVLTF
-,TRBV20-1,-,TRBJ2-7,TGCAGTGCTATTTGGACCTCCTACGAGCAGTACTTC,CSAIWTSYEQYF
TRBD1,TRBV15,-,TRBJ2-7,TGTGCCACCAGCAGCATAACAGGGGGCGCCGGATACGAGCAGTACTTC,CATSSITGGAGYEQYF
-,TRBV7-9,few,TRBJ1-4,TGTGCCAGCAGCTTACCCCCCGGGGTTGAAAAACTGTTTTTT,CASSLPPGVEKLFF
TRBD2,TRBV28,-,TRBJ2-7,TGTGCCAGCAGTTTACGGGGGGGCGGGTACGAGCAGTACTTC,CASSLRGGGYEQYF